Each of the 27 T cell receptor beta chains below was sequenced from the same sample in a study of cytomegalovirus exposure and HLA in healthy donors. Using immunoSEQ multiplex PCR, the repertoire was profiled, and TCRdb retains in-frame clones only, with some absent. The data contain about 130,000 clones, about 91% of them seen just once; the ten biggest clones take up 1% to 1.5%. Sequenced material: PBMCs. The receptors derive from a woman in her late teens or twenties in good health and CMV-seronegative.

The genes are TRBV5-6 and TRBJ2-3; possibly TRBD2 for D (5 bases). Trimming pared 4 bases from V and 2 bases from J, leaving 23 bases between. CDR1 and CDR2 from the germline V gene are SGHDT and YYEEEE. The CDR3 sequence is 18 residues long. The CDR3 DNA sequence: TGTGCCAGCAGCCGGAGAGGGCCAGTCCGAAGTTACACAGATACGCAGTATTTT. This codes for CASSRRGPVRSYTDTQYF.

V gene TRBV2 combines with J gene TRBJ1-5; D remains unclear. Looked up from germline, CDR1 is SNHLY and CDR2 is FYNNEI. The V end was cut by 2 bases, the J end by 1 base, with 12 bases between. This CDR3 is built from 16 residues. The CDR3 spells CASSETPPGSNQPQHF. The CDR3 DNA reads as TGTGCCAGCAGTGAAACTCCTCCCGGGAGCAATCAGCCCCAGCATTTT.

The chain has TRBV20-1 and TRBJ2-3, with D hard to call. The CDR3 is 11 residues long. Trimming took off 5 bases at V and 3 bases at J, with 6 bases between the two ends. Germline V gives CDR1 DFQATT, CDR2 SNEGSKA (reference sequence). CDR3 sequence reads: CSAPRTDTQYF. The CDR3 DNA is TGCAGTGCTCCCAGAACAGATACGCAGTATTTT.

This sequence joins TRBV28 and TRBJ2-7; D may be TRBD1 (6 bases). Germline CDR1 is MDHEN and CDR2 is SYDVKM. Trimming took 6 bases from V and 3 from J, leaving 24 bases between them. This CDR3 has 17 residues. CDR3: CASSAAPGQGRVYEQYF. As DNA, the CDR3 is TGTGCCAGCAGCGCTGCCCCCGGGCAGGGGCGCGTCTACGAGCAGTACTTC.

This clone was observed once. The V call is TRBV18, the J call TRBJ1-2; perhaps TRBD1 as D (5 bases). In germline, CDR1 is KGHSH, CDR2 LQKENI. CDR3 length: 17 residues. V was cut by 1 base and J by 7 bases, with 22 bases left in between. CDR3 protein: CASSPQLSEAGRSGYTF. The CDR3 region has the DNA TGTGCCAGCTCACCACAGTTATCAGAGGCAGGGAGGAGTGGCTACACCTTC.

The V gene is TRBV7-9, the J gene TRBJ1-2; tentatively, D is TRBD1 (6 bases). The CDR3 loop spans 15 amino acids. The germline CDR1 and CDR2 sequences are SEHNR and FQNEAQ (reference sequence). The ends were cut back, 1 base at V and 1 base at J, with 10 bases in the middle. The CDR3 DNA sequence: TGTGCCAGCAGCTTAGAACAGGGCGTTAACTATGGCTACACCTTC. Translated: CASSLEQGVNYGYTF.

The chain uses TRBV2 and TRBJ1-5, with D perhaps TRBD1 (5 bases). CDR3 size: 16 residues. Germline V CDR1 and CDR2: SNHLY, FYNNEI. Trimming cost V 7 bases and J 4 bases, with 20 bases left between them. CDR3 amino acids: CASTPVPTKGNQPQHF. For the CDR3, the DNA is TGTGCCAGCACCCCGGTGCCCACGAAGGGGAATCAGCCCCAGCATTTT.

The CDR3 sequence is CASTGGRRNYGYTF. Written as DNA, the CDR3 is TGTGCCAGTACTGGAGGCAGGAGGAACTATGGCTACACCTTC. The chain has TRBV19 and TRBJ1-2; no definite D call. V lost 7 bases, J lost 2 bases, and 14 bases lay in between. Germline values: CDR1 LNHDA, CDR2 SQIVND (reference sequence). The CDR3 has 14 amino acids.

CDR3 protein: CASSQGSGGVPQETQYF. CDR3 in DNA: TGTGCCAGCAGCCAAGGTTCCGGCGGGGTGCCCCAAGAGACCCAGTACTTC. The chain joins TRBV4-2 to TRBJ2-5; possible D gene TRBD2, 6 bases. V dropped 1 base and J dropped 1 base, with 16 bases sitting between them. Looked up from germline, CDR1 is LGHNA and CDR2 is YNFKEQ. The CDR3 spans 17 residues.

This clone was counted a single time. The genes are TRBV7-9 and TRBJ1-1; 7 bases map to TRBD1. CDR3 length equals 15 residues. The ends lost 3 bases at V and 2 bases at J; junction bases unmatched: 6. Germline-derived CDR1 and CDR2 are SEHNR and FQNEAQ (reference sequence). The CDR3 is CASSLAQGGNTEAFF. DNA of the CDR3: TGTGCCAGCAGCTTGGCGCAGGGGGGTAACACTGAAGCTTTCTTT.

The gene calls are TRBV28 and TRBJ2-5; 11 nucleotides match TRBD2. This CDR3 region has 14 residues. Germline V gene sequence: CDR1 MDHEN, CDR2 SYDVKM. Germline trimming cut 10 bases from V and 3 bases from J; bases unmatched to any gene: 7. In DNA, the CDR3 is TGTGCCACCGCAAGACTAGCGGGGAAAGAGACCCAGTACTTC. It encodes CATARLAGKETQYF. Full variable domain (rest looked up from reference TRBV28 and TRBJ2-5): DVKVTQSSRYLVKRTGEKVFLECVQDMDHENMFWYRQDPGLGLRLIYFSYDVKMKEKGDIPEGYSVSREKKERFSLILESASTNQTSMYLCATARLAGKETQYFGPGTRLLVL.

This rearrangement joins TRBV7-2 to TRBJ1-6; possibly TRBD1 for D (6 bases). This CDR3 has 17 amino acids. Trimming took 1 base from V and 5 from J, leaving 15 bases between them. The germline gives CDR1 SGHTA, CDR2 FQGNSA. The CDR3 nucleotides read TGTGCCAGCAGCTTAGAGGCAGGGGCTTTCGATAATTCACCCCTCCACTTT. This sequence encodes CASSLEAGAFDNSPLHF.

V usage is TRBV5-1 and J usage is TRBJ2-5, with 7 bases matching TRBD1. V was clipped by 4 bases and J by 4 bases; unmatched bases: 7. The CDR3 is made up of 14 amino acids. CDR1 and CDR2 (germline): SGHRS, YFSETQ. For the CDR3, the DNA is TGCGCCAGCAGCGAACCCGACAGGGTAGAGACCCAGTACTTC. This translates into CASSEPDRVETQYF.

DNA for the CDR3: TGTGCCAGCTCACCGCTAAGGGACAGCTACGAGCAGTACTTC. Translated: CASSPLRDSYEQYF. The V call is TRBV18, the J call TRBJ2-7; 7 bases match TRBD1. Germline V gives CDR1 KGHSH, CDR2 LQKENI. With 3 bases clipped from V and 3 bases from J, the junction kept 5 bases outside the gene matches. This CDR3 spans 14 amino acids.

This chain links TRBV5-1 with TRBJ1-1; the D gene is possibly TRBD1 (5 bases). Germline CDR1 is SGHRS and CDR2 is YFSETQ. Trimming pared 1 base from V and 0 bases from J, leaving 7 bases between. The CDR3 extends over 14 amino acids. CDR3 sequence: CASSLTGVNTEAFF. The CDR3 DNA reads as TGCGCCAGCAGCTTGACAGGCGTGAACACTGAAGCTTTCTTT.

V gene TRBV6-1 combines with J gene TRBJ2-7; a possible D gene is TRBD1 (5 bases). Germline-derived CDR1 and CDR2 are MNHNS and SASEGT. Between the trimmed V and J ends, which lost 5 bases and 4 bases, there was a span of 12 bases. The CDR3 has 13 residues. CDR3 in amino acids: CASSLTEKYEQYF. The CDR3, as DNA: TGTGCCAGCAGTCTGACAGAGAAATACGAGCAGTACTTC.

The chain links TRBV25-1 to TRBJ2-1, with TRBD1 matching 12 bases. The CDR3 length is 18 residues. The germline gives CDR1 MGHDK, CDR2 SYGVNS. V was pared by 8 bases and J by 7 bases, with 18 bases of the junction left unmatched. The CDR3 bases are TGTGCCAGCGGCCGGGACAGGGGGCAGGGGAACCCAATGAATGAGCAGTTCTTC. Translation gives CASGRDRGQGNPMNEQFF.

The rearrangement links TRBV4-1 to TRBJ1-6; a possible D gene is TRBD1 (6 bases). The V gene's germline CDR1 is MGHRA and CDR2 YSYEKL. V was shortened by 0 bases and J by 14 bases, with 17 bases between the two germline ends. This CDR3 has 15 amino acids. CDR3 sequence (DNA): TGCGCCAGCAGCCAAGATCTAGCAGGGGCTTTGGCCCTCCACTTT. It codes for CASSQDLAGALALHF.

This chain connects TRBV25-1 to TRBJ2-3; 9 nucleotides line up with TRBD1. CDR3 length: 15 residues. J lost 4 bases, V lost 5 bases, and 7 bases had no gene match. Germline CDR1 and CDR2: MGHDK and SYGVNS. Here the CDR3 reads CASSPQGARPDTQYF. CDR3 nucleotide sequence: TGTGCCAGCAGTCCACAGGGGGCGCGCCCAGATACGCAGTATTTT.

This clone has only a few counts. The J gene is TRBJ1-6, the V gene TRBV7-8; no clear D gene. Germline CDR1 SGHVS, CDR2 FQNEAQ. Trimming cost V 1 base and J 8 bases, with 12 bases left between them. This CDR3 comprises 15 residues. The CDR3 protein is CASSLGTAQDSPLHF. CDR3 in DNA: TGTGCCAGCAGCTTAGGGACTGCTCAGGATTCACCCCTCCACTTT.

This sequence joins TRBV19 and TRBJ2-3; maybe TRBD2 (5 bases). The CDR3 extends over 13 amino acids. Germline V CDR1 and CDR2: LNHDA, SQIVND (reference sequence). V was pared by 7 bases and J by 6 bases, with 14 bases between. The CDR3 bases are TGTGCCAGTACCGTCTCCGGCGGGGATACGCAGTATTTT. This codes for CASTVSGGDTQYF.

V is TRBV29-1 and J is TRBJ2-1; the D gene is possibly TRBD1 (6 bases). CDR3 length: 12 amino acids. Germline CDR1 is SQVTM and CDR2 is ANQGSEA. The V end lost 7 bases, the J end lost 8 bases, and 15 bases lay between the germline ends. The CDR3 protein is CSARDIVYEQFF. CDR3 nucleotides: TGCAGCGCCCGGGACATCGTCTATGAGCAGTTCTTC.

This chain connects TRBV19 to TRBJ1-2; 7 nucleotides align to TRBD1. Germline V gene lookup returns CDR1 LNHDA and CDR2 SQIVND (reference sequence). This CDR3 region has 13 residues. V shed 4 bases, J shed 8 bases, and the junction held 7 bases outside the gene matches. The CDR3 sequence is CASSNRGVRGYTF. The DNA of the CDR3 is TGTGCCAGTAGTAACAGGGGAGTGAGAGGCTACACCTTC.

The genes are TRBV7-8 and TRBJ2-3, with D tentatively TRBD1 (6 bases). CDR1 SGHVS and CDR2 FQNEAQ come from the germline V gene. The length of the CDR3 is 16 residues. Trimming took off 1 base at V and 6 bases at J, with 17 bases between the two ends. The CDR3 nucleotides are TGTGCCAGCAGCTTAGGGAGAACAGGGCTGGGGGATACGCAGTATTTT. Amino acids: CASSLGRTGLGDTQYF.

The chain combines TRBV5-1 with TRBJ2-2, with 11 bases aligning to TRBD2. V lost 2 bases to trimming and J lost 6 bases; unmatched junction nucleotides: 6. CDR3 length: 16 residues. Germline V CDR1 and CDR2: SGHRS, YFSETQ. CDR3 amino acids: CASSFLTSGASGELFF. CDR3 bases: TGCGCCAGCAGCTTCCTGACTAGCGGGGCTTCCGGGGAGCTGTTTTTT.

The genes are TRBV19 and TRBJ2-7; 7 positions match TRBD1. Germline V gene lookup returns CDR1 LNHDA and CDR2 SQIVND (reference sequence). With 9 bases clipped from V and 4 bases from J, the junction kept 9 bases outside the gene matches. The CDR3 loop spans 13 amino acids. CDR3 residues: CASARDSVYEQYF. As DNA, the CDR3 is TGTGCCAGCGCCAGGGACAGCGTATACGAGCAGTACTTC.

V and J are TRBV21-1 and TRBJ2-2; the table's D call TRBD2 went unverified against the DNA. TRBV21-1 is marked as a pseudogene. CDR3 size: 16 residues. The CDR3 here is CASSKVTSGAPGELFF. CDR3 in DNA: TGTGCCAGCAGCAAAGTAACTAGCGGGGCCCCCGGGGAGCTGTTTTTT.